The 18 T cell receptor beta chains below come from one sample, sequenced in a study of T cell changes during pregnancy in multiple sclerosis. Clones were sequenced by immunoSEQ multiplex PCR, and TCRdb holds only the in-frame ones, with some missing. This table has 55,000 to 65,000 clones, roughly 92% appearing once. The sequencing used peripheral blood, collected in the second trimester of pregnancy. All receptors derive from a female donor with multiple sclerosis, enrolled in a pregnancy study.

The J gene is TRBJ1-4, the V gene TRBV19; TRBD1 matches at 8 bases. Germline V lookup: CDR1 LNHDA, CDR2 SQIVND (reference sequence). This CDR3 spans 14 amino acids. The V and J ends lost 1 base and 7 bases, in that order; junction bases with no gene match: 2. CDR3 sequence reads: CASSIGTGPEKLFF. The CDR3 DNA sequence: TGTGCCAGTAGTATAGGGACAGGGCCTGAAAAACTGTTTTTT.

The rearrangement uses TRBV5-1 and TRBJ2-3; TRBD2 is a possible D gene (5 bases). V shed 4 bases and J shed 0 bases, with 15 bases lying between them. This CDR3 comprises 16 residues. CDR1 is SGHRS, CDR2 YFSETQ, per germline. The CDR3 region is CASSVSGVPSTDTQYF. CDR3 DNA sequence: TGCGCCAGCAGCGTATCCGGGGTCCCTAGCACAGATACGCAGTATTTT. Based on the CDR3 plus reference TRBV5-1 and TRBJ2-3, the full variable domain is KAGVTQTPRYLIKTRGQQVTLSCSPISGHRSVSWYQQTPGQGLQFLFEYFSETQRNKGNFPGRFSGRQFSNSRSEMNVSTLELGDSALYLCASSVSGVPSTDTQYFGPGTRLTVL.

This rearrangement joins TRBV7-2 to TRBJ2-3; possible D gene TRBD2, 6 bases. Trimming shortened V by 1 base and J by 5 bases, and 10 bases separated the two germline ends. This CDR3 comprises 14 residues. Germline CDR1 and CDR2: SGHTA and FQGNSA. CDR3 loop: CASSLGGVGDTQYF. The CDR3 DNA is TGTGCCAGCAGCTTAGGCGGGGTGGGAGATACGCAGTATTTT.

The chain uses TRBV7-9 and TRBJ2-5; possible D gene TRBD1, 6 bases. Germline loops: CDR1 SEHNR, CDR2 FQNEAQ (reference sequence). With 4 bases removed from V and 2 bases from J, the gap between germline ends came to 11 bases. The CDR3 length is 14 residues. The DNA for the CDR3 is TGTGCCAGCAGCTCGGGACAACATCAAGAGACCCAGTACTTC. Its translation is CASSSGQHQETQYF.

This sequence joins TRBV6-4 and TRBJ2-2, with TRBD1 matching over 9 bases. J lost 4 bases, V lost 6 bases, and 6 bases had no gene match. The CDR3 is 15 amino acids. Germline V gene data show CDR1 as MRHNA and CDR2 as SNTAGT. DNA of the CDR3: TGTGCCAGCAGCGAGACAGGGGGAGGCACCGGGGAGCTGTTTTTT. Amino acid sequence: CASSETGGGTGELFF.

A few counts support this clone. This rearrangement joins TRBV9 to TRBJ1-1; possibly TRBD1 for D (5 bases). Germline V lookup: CDR1 SGDLS, CDR2 YYNGEE. There are 13 residues in the CDR3. The ends were cut back, 0 bases at V and 3 bases at J, with 6 bases in the middle. CDR3 sequence: CASSVARDTEAFF. In DNA, the CDR3 is TGTGCCAGCAGCGTAGCCAGGGACACTGAAGCTTTCTTT.

The rearrangement uses TRBV5-8 and TRBJ2-1, with TRBD2 matching over 7 bases. The length of the CDR3 is 14 residues. The V gene end was trimmed by 4 bases and the J gene end by 7 bases; junction bases not matched to a gene: 8. Germline V gene lookup returns CDR1 SGHTS and CDR2 YDEGEE. The CDR3 nucleotides read TGTGCCAGCAGCAGGAGCGGGGCCGCTAATGAGCAGTTCTTC. It specifies CASSRSGAANEQFF. Full variable domain (rest looked up from reference TRBV5-8 and TRBJ2-1): EAGVTQSPTHLIKTRGQQATLRCSPISGHTSVYWYQQALGLGLQFLLWYDEGEERNRGNFPPRFSGRQFPNYSSELNVNALELEDSALYLCASSRSGAANEQFFGPGTRLTVL.

The V gene is TRBV5-6, the J gene TRBJ1-2, with 7 bases that match TRBD1. The CDR3 has 15 amino acids. The V gene end was trimmed by 8 bases and the J gene end by 7 bases; junction bases not matched to a gene: 17. Germline lookup yields CDR1 SGHDT and CDR2 YYEEEE. The CDR3 DNA reads TGTGCCAGTCAAACAGAGGGGGCGCTTAGAAGTGGCTACACCTTC. Protein product: CASQTEGALRSGYTF.

V and J are TRBV6-1 and TRBJ1-6; 9 bases match TRBD1. CDR1 and CDR2 from the germline V gene are MNHNS and SASEGT. The junction had 8 bases not matched to a gene; V was cut back by 5 bases and J by 9 bases. This CDR3 region has 15 residues. The CDR3 DNA sequence: TGTGCCAGCAGTCCCCGGGACAGGGAAAGTTCACCCCTCCACTTT. It translates to CASSPRDRESSPLHF.

This chain uses TRBV7-9 with TRBJ2-5, with 7 nucleotides matching TRBD2. Matching the DNA end better, TRBJ2-7 makes the J call doubtful. CDR3 size: 15 residues. The germline gives CDR1 SEHNR, CDR2 FQNEAQ (reference sequence). CDR3 nucleotides: TGTGCCAGCAGCTTATTAACTAGCGCAGCCTACGAGCAGTACTTC. It codes for CASSLLTSAAYEQYF.

This sequence joins TRBV2 and TRBJ2-4, with D tentatively TRBD1 (5 bases). V was trimmed by 7 bases and J by 4 bases, leaving 11 bases between them. This CDR3 comprises 13 residues. Germline V lookup: CDR1 SNHLY, CDR2 FYNNEI. The chain's CDR3 is CASTPGKKNIQYF. The CDR3 nucleotides read TGTGCCAGCACGCCAGGGAAAAAAAACATTCAGTACTTC.

V and J are TRBV19 and TRBJ2-1, with 7 bases identical to TRBD2. The germline V gene encodes CDR1 LNHDA and CDR2 SQIVND (reference sequence). The V segment lost 4 bases and the J segment 1 base; nucleotides outside the gene matches: 4. The CDR3 has 15 residues. In DNA form, the CDR3 reads TGTGCCAGTAGTAGCGCGGGAGAGTCCTACAATGAGCAGTTCTTC. It codes for CASSSAGESYNEQFF.

The V and J genes are TRBV30 and TRBJ1-1; 9 bases match TRBD1. The CDR3 has 18 amino acids. Germline CDR1 and CDR2: GTSNPN and SVGIG (reference sequence). Losses at the gene ends were 2 bases for V and 0 bases for J; bases not matched to a gene: 13. CDR3 in DNA: TGTGCCTGGAGTCCCACTCCTCTGACAGGGGGGCTGAACACTGAAGCTTTCTTT. Amino acids: CAWSPTPLTGGLNTEAFF.

As DNA, the CDR3 is TGTGCCAGCAGCGTAGAATCGGGAGGGTATAATGAGCAGTTCTTC. Amino acids: CASSVESGGYNEQFF. This sequence joins TRBV9 and TRBJ2-1; 8 bases agree with TRBD2. The CDR3 consists of 15 residues. V lost 0 bases and J lost 7; bases outside the gene matches: 6. Germline-derived CDR1 and CDR2 are SGDLS and YYNGEE.

The rearrangement links TRBV30 to TRBJ2-5; 7 bases map to TRBD1. Trimming at V came to 7 bases and at J to 2 bases, leaving 1 base not matched to a gene. This CDR3 has 11 residues. The germline V gene encodes CDR1 GTSNPN and CDR2 SVGIG (reference sequence). This CDR3 is CAFRGQETQYF. The DNA for the CDR3 is TGTGCCTTCAGGGGGCAAGAGACCCAGTACTTC.

V usage is TRBV29-1 and J usage is TRBJ2-3; 8 bases agree with TRBD2. CDR3 length equals 14 residues. CDR1 is SQVTM and CDR2 is ANQGSEA in the germline V gene. With 3 bases clipped from V and 4 bases from J, the junction kept 6 bases outside the gene matches. The CDR3 sequence is CSVEGGRSADTQYF. The CDR3 region has the DNA TGCAGCGTTGAGGGCGGGAGGAGCGCAGATACGCAGTATTTT.

The V and J genes are TRBV4-1 and TRBJ2-1; D not resolved. The ends were cut back, 4 bases at V and 8 bases at J, with 9 bases in the middle. The CDR3 loop spans 12 amino acids. Germline V gives CDR1 MGHRA, CDR2 YSYEKL. CDR3 sequence reads: CASSRATDEQFF. CDR3 nucleotides: TGCGCCAGCAGCCGGGCAACGGATGAGCAGTTCTTC.

The V and J genes are TRBV5-1 and TRBJ2-1; 8 nucleotides agree with TRBD2. Unmatched junction bases numbered 9, after V lost 3 bases and J lost 1 base. This CDR3 contains 17 residues. Germline-derived CDR1 and CDR2 are SGHRS and YFSETQ. In DNA form, the CDR3 reads TGCGCCAGCAGCTACGGAGCGGGAGATGGGTCCTACAATGAGCAGTTCTTC. It yields the protein CASSYGAGDGSYNEQFF.